The source of this T cell receptor (beta chain) is a study of blood T cell repertoires in COVID-19. Study summary: Material from acute and convalescent COVID-19 was sourced from the United States, Italy and Spain. From T cells, B-cell-depleted T cells, or PBMCs came the material, which was cDNA or gDNA.

Study processing details: Researchers report that nucleated cell counts were estimated from reference gene primer amplification. This table comes from immunoSEQ multiplex PCR, and its TCRdb copy is limited to in-frame clones, with some not included. V, J and clone size reflect that table, while D and trimming were determined from the DNA. Of 250,000 to 300,000 clones in the sample, 86% were seen once. Trimming left V 4 bases short and J 3 bases short, with 11 bases between. Germline CDR1 reads SGHTS; CDR2 reads YDEGEE. The CDR3 is 14 residues long. While infection was still active, Seattle patients were enrolled and then followed longitudinally.

What was sequenced was peripheral blood. This receptor was identified in a woman aged 25 to 39 with COVID-19, enrolled during active disease. The chain joins TRBV5-8 to TRBJ1-5, with TRBD1 as a possible D gene (6 bases). CDR3 in DNA: TGTGCCAGCAGCCGGGGGGCGGACAATCAGCCCCAGCATTTT. Its translation: CASSRGADNQPQHF. Full variable domain (outside the CDR3, taken from reference TRBV5-8 and TRBJ1-5): EAGVTQSPTHLIKTRGQQATLRCSPISGHTSVYWYQQALGLGLQFLLWYDEGEERNRGNFPPRFSGRQFPNYSSELNVNALELEDSALYLCASSRGADNQPQHFGDGTRLSIL.